The clone carrying this T cell receptor beta chain was recorded once. What it recognizes is unknown. This entry comes from a study of OX40 agonist ivuxolimab in advanced cancers. Study background: Patients got intravenous ivuxolimab at 0.01 to 10 mg/kg every 2 weeks.

The germline gives CDR1 SGHAT, CDR2 FQNNGV. The CDR3 covers 15 residues. The V end was cut by 1 base, the J end by 0 bases, with 8 bases between. The study's findings and limits: Clonal expansion was seen in CD4+ and CD8+ blood T cells by week 6 at 0.1 to 3.0 mg/kg.

This table comes from immunoSEQ multiplex PCR, and its TCRdb copy is limited to in-frame clones, with some not included. The repertoire holds tens of thousands of clones, with nearly 90% as singletons. This sequence originates from an adult with an advanced solid tumor such as melanoma, head and neck, liver or kidney cancer. The gene calls are TRBV11-2 and TRBJ2-3; weak D call: TRBD1 (5 bases). The sample consisted of CD4+ or CD8+ T cells sorted from blood, taken in a trial of the OX40 agonist ivuxolimab. The DNA for the CDR3 is TGTGCCAGCAGCTTAGTAGGGGATAGCACAGATACGCAGTATTTT. Translating it yields CASSLVGDSTDTQYF. Using reference TRBV11-2 and TRBJ2-3 for the parts outside the CDR3, the full variable domain is EAGVAQSPRYKIIEKRQSVAFWCNPISGHATLYWYQQILGQGPKLLIQFQNNGVVDDSQLPKDRFSAERLKGVDSTLKIQPAKLEDSAVYLCASSLVGDSTDTQYFGPGTRLTVL.